This T cell receptor beta chain stems from a study of OX40 agonist ivuxolimab in advanced cancers. The V gene end was trimmed by 3 bases and the J gene end by 5 bases; junction bases not matched to a gene: 11. Germline V gene data show CDR1 as MDHEN and CDR2 as SYDVKM. This CDR3 comprises 17 residues. Clones were sequenced by immunoSEQ multiplex PCR, and TCRdb holds only the in-frame ones, with some missing. The sample consists of roughly 67,000 clones, more than 70% of them appearing once. The clonotype was recovered from an adult with an advanced solid tumor such as melanoma, head and neck, liver or kidney cancer. This sample comprised CD4+ or CD8+ T cells sorted from blood, obtained in a trial of the OX40 agonist ivuxolimab. The chain uses TRBV28 and TRBJ2-7; 12 bases align to TRBD2. The CDR3 region is CASSFGLGLAGQDEQYF. CDR3 DNA sequence: TGTGCCAGCAGTTTTGGGCTAGGACTAGCGGGACAAGACGAGCAGTACTTC.